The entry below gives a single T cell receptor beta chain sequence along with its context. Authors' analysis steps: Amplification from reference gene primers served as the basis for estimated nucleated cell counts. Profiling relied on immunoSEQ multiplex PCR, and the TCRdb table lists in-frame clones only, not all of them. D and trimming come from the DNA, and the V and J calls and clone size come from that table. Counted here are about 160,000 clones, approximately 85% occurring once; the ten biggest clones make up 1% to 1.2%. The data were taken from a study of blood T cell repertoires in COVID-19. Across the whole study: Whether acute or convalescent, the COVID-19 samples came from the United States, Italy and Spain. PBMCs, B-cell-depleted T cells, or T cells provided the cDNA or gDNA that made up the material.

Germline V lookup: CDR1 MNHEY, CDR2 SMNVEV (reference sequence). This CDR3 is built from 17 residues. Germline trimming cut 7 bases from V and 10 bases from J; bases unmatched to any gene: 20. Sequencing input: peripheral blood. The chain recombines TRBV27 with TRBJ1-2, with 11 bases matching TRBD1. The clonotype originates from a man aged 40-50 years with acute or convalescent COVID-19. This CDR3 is CASTLDRGQGINRNYTF. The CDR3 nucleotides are TGTGCCAGCACCTTGGACAGGGGGCAAGGGATTAATCGAAACTACACCTTC.